Detailed here is one T cell receptor (beta chain). Antigen specificity is unknown. One end of the junction does not line up with germline, which may come from a read error. The CDR3 contains 14 residues. Germline assignment: CDR1 SGHVS and CDR2 FQNEAQ. Isolated PBMCs totaled at least 6.5 million in each sample. This sample is part of a study of blood T cells in healthy people across ages. Findings of the study overall: Compared with aged donors, long-lived donors showed fewer expanded clones, suggesting selection. Diversity estimates drawn from one million T cells were deemed underestimates.

Sample-barcoded 5' priming and a J-beta primer mix drove a second PCR of about 7 to 12 cycles. Per sample, CDR3-containing paired-end reads numbered at least 3 million. TCRdb used MiXCR to reprocess the 5' RACE reads, holding one entry per CDR3 protein. This table holds about 1.4 million distinct CDR3 sequences, roughly 64% found once. The receptor's source is a man between 18 and 29 years old in good health. The sample comprised blood. This sequence joins TRBV7-8 and TRBJ2-7; tentative D call: TRBD2 (5 bases). As DNA, the CDR3 is TGTGCCAGTAGCTTAGAGGGAATCTCCTACGAGCAGTACTTC. This translates into CASSLEGISYEQYF. Looking up the rest from reference TRBV7-8 and TRBJ2-7 gives the full variable domain: GAGVSQSPRYKVAKRGQDVALRCDPISGHVSLFWYQQALGQGPEFLTYFQNEAQLDKSGLPSDRFFAERPEGSVSTLKIQRTQQEDSAVYLCASSLEGISYEQYFGPGTRLTVT.